These T cell receptor beta chains were read from a single sample in a study of blood T cells in healthy people across ages. TCRdb re-called the 5' RACE reads through MiXCR, storing one row per CDR3 protein. Here the sample spans about 1.8 million distinct CDR3 sequences, 49% being singletons. Sequenced sample: blood. The receptors stem from a woman aged 40 to 50 in good health. CDR3s include the opening cysteine and the closing phenylalanine or tryptophan. A D gene is named only where the DNA matches it firmly. Clone size is not always given. Where it is, it says once, few, many or a class for expanded clones.

V gene	D gene	J gene	clone size	CDR3 protein	CDR3 DNA
TRBV7-2	NA	TRBJ2-2	NA	CASSQNAGTTNTGELFF	TGTGCCAGCAGCCAGAATGCGGGGACAACGAACACCGGGGAGCTGTTTTTT
TRBV28	TRBD2	TRBJ2-5	NA	CASTGGGGETQYF	TGTGCCAGTACTGGCGGGGGAGGAGAGACCCAGTACTTC
TRBV19	TRBD1	TRBJ1-1	NA	CASSIRGTAMNTEAFF	TGTGCCAGTAGTATAAGAGGGACAGCCATGAACACTGAAGCTTTCTTT
TRBV29-1	NA	TRBJ2-5	many	CSVRMGGQETQYF	TGCAGCGTTCGTATGGGAGGTCAAGAGACCCAGTACTTC
TRBV10-3	TRBD2	TRBJ2-1	NA	CAISESKGRLAGGHEQFF	TGTGCCATCAGTGAGTCGAAGGGAAGGCTAGCGGGGGGACATGAGCAGTTCTTC
TRBV20-1	NA	TRBJ2-7	NA	CSATTGTQDYEQYF	TGCAGTGCAACTACCGGGACCCAAGACTACGAGCAGTACTTC
TRBV7-7	NA	TRBJ2-5	NA	CASSLGLGQQETQYF	TGTGCTAGCAGCTTAGGGTTGGGGCAGCAAGAGACCCAGTACTTC
TRBV6-5	TRBD1	TRBJ2-1	few	CASREWTGGLQEQFF	TGTGCCAGCAGAGAATGGACAGGGGGATTGCAGGAGCAGTTCTTC
TRBV11-2	NA	TRBJ2-7	NA	CASSRRGGPADEQYF	TGTGCCAGCAGCCGTCGCGGGGGCCCCGCAGACGAGCAGTACTTC
TRBV4-2	TRBD1	TRBJ2-1	few	CASSQQGDRNKQFF	TGTGCCAGCAGCCAGCAGGGGGATAGAAATAAGCAGTTCTTC
TRBV5-1	NA	TRBJ2-5	NA	CASQLGYEQYF	TGCGCCAGCCAGCTGGGGTATGAGCAGTACTTC
TRBV28	TRBD1	TRBJ2-1	few	CASLRSTGNNEQFF	TGTGCCAGCTTACGCTCGACAGGGAACAATGAGCAGTTCTTC
TRBV11-2	NA	TRBJ2-7	few	CASSWSGTPAAYEQYF	TGTGCCAGCAGCTGGTCCGGGACACCAGCCGCCTACGAGCAGTACTTC
TRBV27	NA	TRBJ1-1	NA	CASSLRYRGQLNTEAFF	TGTGCCAGCAGTTTAAGGTATAGAGGACAGCTGAACACTGAAGCTTTCTTT
TRBV27	NA	TRBJ2-7	once	CASSLSGTYSYNEQYF	TGTGCCAGCAGTTTGTCCGGGACTTACTCCTACAATGAGCAGTACTTC
TRBV14	TRBD2	TRBJ2-5	few	CASSPRFGITSGGRVKTQYF	TGTGCCAGCAGCCCCAGGTTCGGTATCACTAGCGGGGGCCGGGTGAAGACCCAGTACTTC